The 23 T cell receptor beta chains given below trace back to one sample, sequenced in a study of blood T cell repertoires in COVID-19 (dated by TCRdb to about 2020). Receptor libraries were prepared by the immunoSEQ multiplex PCR assay. Here the immuneACCESS table is served through TCRdb, limited to in-frame sequences with V and J called. Missing clones are a known gap in these copies; in checked studies unresolved V genes cover under half, and the rest lacks a known reason. This sample holds approximately 190,000 clones; around four fifths were observed only once. The ten largest clonotypes hold 15% to 20% of the sample. The sequencing sample was made of peripheral blood. These receptors all stem from a human donor in a cohort sampled during active COVID-19.

This clone came up a few times. The rearrangement links TRBV7-9 to TRBJ1-1, with 8 bases lining up with TRBD1. Germline CDR1 reads SEHNR; CDR2 reads FQNEAQ (reference sequence). The CDR3 runs 15 residues. V lost 5 bases, J lost 4 bases, and 9 bases stayed unmatched. In DNA, the CDR3 is TGTGCCAGCAGCGGAGACAGGGGTTCGCGCACTGAAGCTTTCTTT. It codes for CASSGDRGSRTEAFF.

The CDR3 DNA is TGTGCCAGTAGTCCCCGTCGGACTCCGACTACCTACGAGCAGTACTTC. Protein product: CASSPRRTPTTYEQYF. The chain employs TRBV19 and TRBJ2-7; a weak D match, TRBD2 (5 bases). Germline values: CDR1 LNHDA, CDR2 SQIVND (reference sequence). The CDR3 length is 16 residues. Trimming took 5 bases from V and 2 from J, leaving 19 bases between them.

The rearrangement joins TRBV5-1 to TRBJ2-7; possibly TRBD2 for D (6 bases). V lost 5 bases and J 5 bases, leaving 17 bases between the germline ends. Germline V gene sequence: CDR1 SGHRS, CDR2 YFSETQ. This CDR3 is 14 amino acids long. CDR3 protein: CASRHVTGDHEQYF. The CDR3, as DNA: TGCGCCAGCAGACACGTAACGGGGGACCACGAGCAGTACTTC.

This clone was found once. V gene TRBV7-8 combines with J gene TRBJ1-1; 9 bases fit TRBD1. Germline-derived CDR1 and CDR2 are SGHVS and FQNEAQ. This CDR3 is 18 amino acids long. Germline trimming cut 0 bases from V and 5 bases from J; bases unmatched to any gene: 13. The CDR3 sequence is CASSLAGTGYTVRTEAFF. The CDR3 DNA reads as TGTGCCAGCAGCTTAGCAGGGACAGGGTACACAGTAAGGACTGAAGCTTTCTTT. The full variable domain, with the rest looked up from reference TRBV7-8 and TRBJ1-1, is GAGVSQSPRYKVAKRGQDVALRCDPISGHVSLFWYQQALGQGPEFLTYFQNEAQLDKSGLPSDRFFAERPEGSVSTLKIQRTQQEDSAVYLCASSLAGTGYTVRTEAFFGQGTRLTVV.

The rearrangement uses TRBV15 and TRBJ2-7, with a tentative D call TRBD1 (6 bases). Trimming left V 2 bases short and J 2 bases short, with 10 bases between. The CDR3 is 14 residues long. From germline, CDR1 is LNHNV and CDR2 YYDKDF (reference sequence). The CDR3 spells CATSRRQGTYEQYF. The CDR3 nucleotides read TGTGCCACCAGCAGACGTCAGGGGACCTACGAGCAGTACTTC.

The chain's CDR3 is CASSPFEFTPLHF. CDR3 in DNA: TGTGCCAGCTCACCTTTTGAGTTTACACCCCTCCACTTT. The chain has TRBV18 and TRBJ1-6; no reliable D call. Germline loops: CDR1 KGHSH, CDR2 LQKENI. This CDR3 has 13 amino acids. The V and J ends lost 3 bases and 11 bases respectively, with 11 bases between them.

J is TRBJ2-7 and V is TRBV5-1, with a tentative D call TRBD2 (5 bases). Looked up from germline, CDR1 is SGHRS and CDR2 is YFSETQ. V was shortened by 0 bases and J by 0 bases, with 13 bases between the two germline ends. This CDR3 has 16 amino acids. The CDR3 reads CASSLDAGEPSYEQYF. The CDR3 region has the DNA TGCGCCAGCAGCTTGGACGCTGGGGAGCCCTCCTACGAGCAGTACTTC.

The rearrangement uses TRBV2 and TRBJ1-1; D gene unclear. The CDR3 contains 13 residues. Germline CDR1 is SNHLY and CDR2 is FYNNEI. V was clipped by 6 bases and J by 5 bases, with 13 bases between them. This chain's CDR3 is CASRGILGTEAFF. CDR3 nucleotides: TGTGCCAGCAGGGGAATACTAGGGACTGAAGCTTTCTTT.

This chain uses TRBV3-1 (or the pseudogene TRBV3-2) with TRBJ1-2; a possible D gene is TRBD1 (6 bases). V lost 5 bases and J lost 3, with 7 bases in between. Looked up from germline, CDR1 is LGHDT and CDR2 is YNNKEL (reference sequence). This CDR3 has 12 amino acids. The CDR3 nucleotides read TGTGCCAGCAGCGGGACATACTATGGCTACACCTTC. Its protein is CASSGTYYGYTF.

This chain joins TRBV6-5 and TRBJ2-1; D is unresolved. Trimming removed 5 bases at V and 3 bases at J, with 8 bases between. Germline-derived CDR1 and CDR2 are MNHEY and SVGAGI. This CDR3 is 13 amino acids long. The CDR3 DNA is TGTGCCAGCAGTAGAAGAGTCTACAATGAGCAGTTCTTC. It yields the protein CASSRRVYNEQFF.

A few counts support this clone. The rearrangement uses TRBV6-5 and TRBJ2-7, with 13 bases fitting TRBD2. This CDR3 has 15 amino acids. The V gene's germline CDR1 is MNHEY and CDR2 SVGAGI. Trimming took 6 bases from V and 8 from J; bases not matched to a gene: 10. CDR3 residues: CASRRTSGGFSKQYV. CDR3 DNA: TGTGCCAGCAGGAGGACTAGCGGGGGATTCTCCAAGCAGTACGTC.

This chain links TRBV5-1 with TRBJ1-2, with D maybe TRBD1 (6 bases). In germline, CDR1 is SGHRS, CDR2 YFSETQ. CDR3 size: 18 residues. V was shortened by 0 bases and J by 1 base, with 19 bases between the two germline ends. The CDR3 is CASSLAPGTKGYNYGYTF. The DNA of the CDR3 is TGCGCCAGCAGCTTGGCCCCAGGGACAAAGGGGTATAACTATGGCTACACCTTC.

This chain links TRBV27 with TRBJ2-2; 9 positions agree with TRBD2. V shed 8 bases and J 2 bases; nucleotides not matched to a gene: 9. Germline-derived CDR1 and CDR2 are MNHEY and SMNVEV (reference sequence). The CDR3 is 16 residues long. CDR3 loop: CASAWTGLANTGELFF. DNA of the CDR3: TGTGCCAGCGCTTGGACGGGACTAGCCAACACCGGGGAGCTGTTTTTT.

This chain links TRBV9 with TRBJ2-1; D unresolved. Germline CDR1 is SGDLS and CDR2 is YYNGEE. This CDR3 region has 16 residues. V shed 4 bases and J shed 6 bases, with 20 bases lying between them. The DNA of the CDR3 is TGTGCCAGCAGCTTCACTTGGCCACGGCGGCTCAATGAGCAGTTCTTC. Its protein is CASSFTWPRRLNEQFF.

This chain links TRBV7-9 with TRBJ1-2, with D maybe TRBD1 (6 bases). The CDR3 spans 12 residues. Trimming removed 4 bases from V and 12 bases from J, with 15 bases in between. Germline V gene lookup returns CDR1 SEHNR and CDR2 FQNEAQ (reference sequence). The CDR3 bases are TGTGCCAGCAGCTCTGCCGGGACAACCAACACCTTC. Translation gives CASSSAGTTNTF. Full variable domain (rest looked up from reference TRBV7-9 and TRBJ1-2): DTGVSQNPRHKITKRGQNVTFRCDPISEHNRLYWYRQTLGQGPEFLTYFQNEAQLEKSRLLSDRFSAERPKGSFSTLEIQRTEQGDSAMYLCASSSAGTTNTFGSGTRLTVV.

The CDR3 region is CASSYQDRATEAFF. Here the CDR3 DNA reads TGTGCCAGCAGTTACCAGGACAGGGCCACTGAAGCTTTCTTT. The rearrangement joins TRBV6-5 to TRBJ1-1, with 8 bases lining up with TRBD1. The CDR3 extends over 14 amino acids. Germline CDR1 MNHEY, CDR2 SVGAGI. V lost 2 bases, J lost 4 bases, and 3 bases stayed unmatched.

This clone was counted a single time. This rearrangement joins TRBV9 to TRBJ1-2; weak D call: TRBD1 (6 bases). Germline CDR1 reads SGDLS; CDR2 reads YYNGEE. With 3 bases removed from V and 7 bases from J, the gap between germline ends came to 16 bases. The CDR3 extends over 14 amino acids. The CDR3 DNA sequence: TGTGCCAGCAGCGGACAACCGAGGGACACTGGCTACACCTTC. This codes for CASSGQPRDTGYTF.

This clone came up a few times. The gene calls are TRBV19 and TRBJ1-5; D gene ambiguous. This CDR3 is built from 12 residues. Germline V gene data show CDR1 as LNHDA and CDR2 as SQIVND (reference sequence). V was trimmed by 5 bases and J by 7 bases, leaving 9 bases between them. CDR3 DNA sequence: TGTGCCAGTAGTTCCCGGTGGCAGCCCCAGCATTTT. This sequence encodes CASSSRWQPQHF.

The rearrangement links TRBV4-1 to TRBJ1-2; D not certain. Germline CDR1 MGHRA, CDR2 YSYEKL. The CDR3 length is 12 residues. Trimming removed 5 bases from V and 3 bases from J, with 7 bases in between. As DNA, the CDR3 is TGCGCCAGCAGCAGAGACTACTATGGCTACACCTTC. Translation gives CASSRDYYGYTF.

V gene TRBV28 combines with J gene TRBJ1-2; 7 positions agree with TRBD1. After removal of 6 bases from V and 3 bases from J, the junction contained 4 bases not matched to a gene. In germline, CDR1 is MDHEN, CDR2 SYDVKM. The CDR3 loop spans 13 amino acids. CDR3 region: CASSSGTDYGYTF. CDR3 in DNA: TGTGCCAGCAGCTCCGGGACAGACTATGGCTACACCTTC.

This clone was detected only once. This sequence joins TRBV5-1 and TRBJ2-2, with TRBD1 identical over 9 bases. This CDR3 region has 15 residues. Trimming at V came to 3 bases and at J to 2 bases, leaving 2 bases not matched to a gene. CDR1 is SGHRS and CDR2 is YFSETQ in the germline V gene. The CDR3 coding sequence is TGCGCCAGCAGCTCGGGACAGGGTAACACCGGGGAGCTGTTTTTT. Translation: CASSSGQGNTGELFF.

This chain joins TRBV6-5 and TRBJ1-1; D uncertain. This CDR3 contains 14 residues. Germline CDR1 is MNHEY and CDR2 is SVGAGI. The ends were cut back, 6 bases at V and 5 bases at J, with 16 bases in the middle. The CDR3 nucleotides read TGTGCCAGCAGGGGCCCCTCCGGGAGGACTGAAGCTTTCTTT. As protein: CASRGPSGRTEAFF.

CDR3 DNA: TGTGCCAGCACCCCAGGGGGACAGATGAACACTGAAGCTTTCTTT. The encoded protein is CASTPGGQMNTEAFF. V usage is TRBV7-2 and J usage is TRBJ1-1, with TRBD1 matching 7 bases. The germline V gene has CDR1 SGHTA and CDR2 FQGNSA. CDR3 length: 15 residues. V dropped 7 bases and J dropped 0; count of bases not matched to a gene: 8.